The next 19 T cell receptor beta chains were all read from a single sample in a study of blood T cells in healthy people across ages. Then a second PCR, running about 6 to 12 cycles, was carried out with a sample-barcoded 5' primer and a J-beta primer mix. TCRdb fed the 5' RACE reads into MiXCR, producing one record per CDR3 protein. Among 1.5 million to 2 million distinct CDR3 sequences listed, approximately 30% were seen once. The sample comprised blood. The receptors originated from a woman in her 30s in good health.

This sequence joins TRBV3-1 and TRBJ1-1; no reliable D call. This CDR3 is built from 13 residues. Trimming left V 1 base short and J 4 bases short, with 7 bases between. Germline V lookup: CDR1 LGHDT, CDR2 YNNKEL (reference sequence). The CDR3 spells CASSQGLVTEAFF. The CDR3 coding sequence is TGTGCCAGCAGCCAAGGCCTAGTCACTGAAGCTTTCTTT. Full variable domain (missing parts from reference TRBV3-1 and TRBJ1-1): DTAVSQTPKYLVTQMGNDKSIKCEQNLGHDTMYWYKQDSKKFLKIMFSYNNKELIINETVPNRFSPKSPDKAHLNLHINSLELGDSAVYFCASSQGLVTEAFFGQGTRLTVV.

This clonotype was seen more than once but under ten times. The genes are TRBV27 and TRBJ2-5, with 10 positions matching TRBD2. From germline, CDR1 is MNHEY and CDR2 SMNVEV (reference sequence). The J segment lost 5 bases and the V segment lost 6 bases, leaving 3 bases of the junction unmatched. This CDR3 has 13 amino acids. The CDR3 DNA is TGTGCCAGCAGGAGACTAGCGGGTGAGACCCAGTACTTC. Translated, it gives CASRRLAGETQYF.

This clonotype was seen only a few times. A read error may explain this, as a much larger clone is one base away. The chain combines TRBV29-1 with TRBJ2-5; tentatively, D is TRBD1 (6 bases). The last part of the DNA fits TRBJ2-1 better; the J call may be wrong. Germline values: CDR1 SQVTM, CDR2 ANQGSEA. This CDR3 is 12 amino acids long. The CDR3 sequence: CSSHRAQETQFF. For the CDR3, the DNA is TGCAGCTCTCACAGGGCTCAAGAGACCCAGTTCTTC.

This clonotype was observed a few times. The genes are TRBV7-9 and TRBJ2-5, with TRBD2 as a possible D gene (5 bases). The germline V gene encodes CDR1 SEHNR and CDR2 FQNEAQ (reference sequence). The V end lost 4 bases, the J end lost 4 bases, and 13 bases lay between the germline ends. The CDR3 spans 14 residues. As DNA, the CDR3 is TGTGCCAGCAGCTCCCCACTAGGCCCAGAGACCCAGTACTTC. This codes for CASSSPLGPETQYF.

V usage is TRBV14 and J usage is TRBJ2-1, with a weak D call TRBD1 (6 bases). CDR3 length: 17 residues. Germline V CDR1 and CDR2: SGHDN, FVKESK. V lost 10 bases to trimming and J lost 2 bases, with 24 bases between them. The CDR3 loop reads CAISPREAGTTYNEQFF. The CDR3 DNA sequence: TGTGCCATCAGTCCCCGAGAGGCAGGGACAACCTACAATGAGCAGTTCTTC.

The chain uses TRBV19 and TRBJ1-1; D ambiguous. The V gene's germline CDR1 is LNHDA and CDR2 SQIVND (reference sequence). This CDR3 contains 13 residues. Trimming pared 7 bases from V and 4 bases from J, leaving 13 bases between. CDR3 amino acids: CASTHRGSTEAFF. DNA of the CDR3: TGTGCCAGTACCCACCGGGGAAGCACTGAAGCTTTCTTT.

CDR3 coding DNA: TGCAGTGCCCGGGACAGTGCGAACGATCAGCCCCAGCATTTT. This gives the protein CSARDSANDQPQHF. The V call is TRBV20-1, the J call TRBJ1-5; TRBD1 matches 7 bases. Per germline, CDR1 DFQATT and CDR2 SNEGSKA (reference sequence). V trimming: 6 bases; J trimming: 5 bases; junction bases outside the gene matches: 10. The CDR3 is 14 residues long.

This clonotype was counted only a few times. The CDR3: CASSPDSATCGYTF. The CDR3 DNA reads TGTGCCAGCAGCCCGGACAGCGCGACCTGTGGCTACACCTTC. The chain has TRBV5-5 and TRBJ1-2; a weak D match, TRBD1 (6 bases). V shed 4 bases and J shed 7 bases, with 17 bases lying between them. The CDR3 extends over 14 amino acids. CDR1 is SGHKS, CDR2 YYEKEE, per germline (reference sequence).

As concerns this clonotype: This may stem from a read error, because a much larger clone lies one nucleotide away. The V and J genes are TRBV6-2 or TRBV6-3 and TRBJ2-5; D assignment may be TRBD1 or TRBD2 (5 bases each). The CDR3 spans 13 residues. Germline CDR1 is MNHEY and CDR2 is SVGEGT. Here the CDR3 reads CASYGTRQEAQYF. CDR3 DNA sequence: TGTGCCAGCTACGGGACCCGACAAGAGGCCCAGTACTTC.

Comments on this clonotype: This may be a read error: a much more frequent sequence differs by one nucleotide. This chain links TRBV20-1 with TRBJ2-1, with D perhaps matching TRBD1 (6 bases). The V end was cut by 7 bases, the J end by 0 bases, with 22 bases between. The CDR3 consists of 17 residues. CDR1 DFQATT and CDR2 SNEGSKA come from the germline V gene (reference sequence). The CDR3 loop is CSVRSLRGTSSYNEQFF. The CDR3 DNA follows: TGCAGTGTCAGGTCCTTGAGGGGGACAAGCTCCTACAATGAGCAGTTCTTC.

Many counts were recorded for this clonotype. J is TRBJ2-4 and V is TRBV6-6; D is possibly TRBD1 (6 bases). This CDR3 spans 16 amino acids. V dropped 4 bases and J dropped 0 bases, with 13 bases sitting between them. CDR1 is MNHNY and CDR2 is SVGAGI in the germline V gene (reference sequence). This CDR3 is CASSFQGSRAKNIQYF. The CDR3 DNA follows: TGTGCCAGCAGTTTTCAGGGGTCTAGAGCCAAAAACATTCAGTACTTC.

This clonotype came up many times. The chain employs TRBV20-1 and TRBJ2-7; 7 nucleotides align to TRBD1. V was clipped by 5 bases and J by 4 bases; unmatched bases: 8. CDR1 and CDR2 from the germline V gene are DFQATT and SNEGSKA (reference sequence). This CDR3 has 13 amino acids. The CDR3 bases are TGCAGTGCTCCTACGGGACAGCTTTACGAGCAGTACTTC. Protein product: CSAPTGQLYEQYF.

DNA of the CDR3: TGTGCCAGCAGTTACTCACGTCAGGAGACCGGGGAGCTGTTTTTT. Protein product: CASSYSRQETGELFF. The rearrangement links TRBV6-5 to TRBJ2-2, with unresolved D. Germline-derived CDR1 and CDR2 are MNHEY and SVGAGI. Trimming removed 0 bases from V and 5 bases from J, with 10 bases in between. CDR3 size: 15 residues.

Regarding this clonotype: A much larger clone lies a single base off, so this may be a read error. The chain joins TRBV20-1 to TRBJ2-1, with D maybe TRBD2 (7 bases). Trimming cost V 3 bases and J 10 bases, with 19 bases left between them. The CDR3 runs 14 residues. Germline V gene sequence: CDR1 DFQATT, CDR2 SNEGSKA (reference sequence). This CDR3 is CSASEGGSSYEQFF. The CDR3 nucleotides are TGCAGTGCTAGTGAGGGGGGGAGCTCCTACGAGCAGTTCTTC.

This clonotype was recorded many times. V is TRBV7-2 and J is TRBJ2-7; D is unclear. Germline CDR1 reads SGHTA; CDR2 reads FQGNSA. V was pared by 6 bases and J by 6 bases, with 9 bases between. The CDR3 contains 11 residues. The DNA of the CDR3 is TGTGCCAGCAGTTCCTCTATCGAGCAGTACTTC. Protein: CASSSSIEQYF.

As to this clonotype: A much larger clone sits a single nucleotide away, making a read error possible. CDR3 nucleotides: TGTGCCAGCAGGCCAGGGAATCAGCCCCAGCATTTT. Translated: CASRPGNQPQHF. V gene TRBV6-6 combines with J gene TRBJ1-5; a weak D match, TRBD1 (5 bases). Germline lookup yields CDR1 MNHNY and CDR2 SVGAGI (reference sequence). The V gene lost 6 bases and the J gene lost 4 bases, with 7 bases spanning the gap. This CDR3 has 12 residues.

The rearrangement uses TRBV18 and TRBJ1-1; D call uncertain. Trimming left V 1 base short and J 3 bases short, with 15 bases between. Per germline, CDR1 KGHSH and CDR2 LQKENI. This CDR3 has 16 residues. The CDR3 DNA reads TGTGCCAGCTCACCACAGGTGTTAGGGTCGGACACTGAAGCTTTCTTT. It codes for CASSPQVLGSDTEAFF.

In its sample, this clonotype was seen many times. The V call is TRBV20-1, the J call TRBJ2-5, with D possibly called TRBD1 or TRBD2 (5 bases each). The CDR3 has 12 residues. Trimming stripped 7 bases from V and 5 bases from J, with 14 bases between. The germline gives CDR1 DFQATT, CDR2 SNEGSKA (reference sequence). The chain's CDR3 is CSVRGSSETQYF. In DNA form, the CDR3 reads TGCAGTGTCCGGGGCAGCAGCGAGACCCAGTACTTC.

This clonotype was counted ten times or more. The genes are TRBV7-2 and TRBJ2-5; 10 nucleotides match TRBD2. Trimming cost V 1 base and J 4 bases; bases outside gene matches: 9. The germline gives CDR1 SGHTA, CDR2 FQGNSA. This CDR3 has 17 residues. CDR3 protein: CASSLEASGSFRETQYF. CDR3 DNA sequence: TGTGCCAGCAGCTTAGAGGCTAGCGGGAGTTTTCGAGAGACCCAGTACTTC.